This T cell receptor (beta chain) originates from a study of PD-L1 blockade in urothelial cancer. Study-level background: T cells numbered a median of around 150,000 in the blood samples.

The CDR3 is made up of 17 amino acids. Time point here: peripheral blood 6 weeks after treatment start. Each PCR contained spiked-in synthetic TCR analog templates. TCRdb's copy holds only in-frame clones and misses some; the assay was immunoSEQ multiplex PCR. Of about 36,000 clones in the sample, around four fifths were seen once. This chain joins TRBV21-1 and TRBJ2-7; whether TRBD1, the table's D call, matches the DNA was not checked. TRBV21-1 represents a pseudogene. The material was PBMCs, obtained around atezolizumab (anti-PD-L1) treatment. This sequence originates from a man aged 35-49 years with urothelial cancer. The CDR3, as DNA: TGTGCCAGCAGCAAAATACTCGGGACAGGCCACGACTACGAGCAGTACTTC. This encodes CASSKILGTGHDYEQYF.